This paragraph covers one T cell receptor beta chain sequence. The antigen remains undetermined. Expressed TCRB transcripts were sequenced after all isolated RNA was converted to cDNA. Only in-frame clones appear in the TCRdb table, and some are missing; sequencing was by immunoSEQ multiplex PCR. The data hold approximately 170,000 clones, with approximately 7.8% observed a single time. With 11 bases clipped from V and 6 bases from J, the junction kept 17 bases outside the gene matches. Germline lookup yields CDR1 MDHEN and CDR2 SYDVKM. This CDR3 has 15 residues. The data originate from a study of beta chain features in type 1 diabetes. Findings and caveats of the study: Shortening that was moderate but significant affected the TCRB CDR3s of Type 1 diabetes patients in all four CD4+ subsets.

The receptor comes from a woman between 40 and 55 years old with type 1 diabetes. Sample: central memory CD4+ T cells from blood. The chain uses TRBV28 and TRBJ2-7, with TRBD2 matching over 9 bases. For the CDR3, the DNA is TGTGCCGTTGAAGGGGGCGGGAGGGGCCTCGGCGAGCAGTACTTC. Protein sequence: CAVEGGGRGLGEQYF.